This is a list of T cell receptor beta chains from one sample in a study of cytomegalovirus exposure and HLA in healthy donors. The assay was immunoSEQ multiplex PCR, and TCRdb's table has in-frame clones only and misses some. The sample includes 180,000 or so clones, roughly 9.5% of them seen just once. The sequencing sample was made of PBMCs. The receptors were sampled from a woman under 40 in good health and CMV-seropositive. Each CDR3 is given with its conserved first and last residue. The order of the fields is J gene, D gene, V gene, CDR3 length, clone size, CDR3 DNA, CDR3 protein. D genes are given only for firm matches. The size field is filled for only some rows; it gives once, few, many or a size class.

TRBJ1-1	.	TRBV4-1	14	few	TGCGCCAGCAGCTCGACTGACAGCAACACTGAAGCTTTCTTT	CASSSTDSNTEAFF
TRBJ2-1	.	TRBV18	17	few	TGTGCCAGCTCACCACCGTTAGGCGGGATCTCCTACAATGAGCAGTTCTTC	CASSPPLGGISYNEQFF
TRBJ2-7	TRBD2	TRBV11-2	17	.	TGTGCCAGCAGCTTAGGGTCTAGTAGCGGGAGGATTTACGAGCAGTACTTC	CASSLGSSSGRIYEQYF
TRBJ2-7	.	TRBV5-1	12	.	TGCGCCAGCAGCGAACAGGGTTACGAGCAGTACTTC	CASSEQGYEQYF
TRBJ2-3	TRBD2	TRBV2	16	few	TGTGCCAGCAAAGAAGATAGCGGGAGGGCCCGGAATACGCAGTATTTT	CASKEDSGRARNTQYF
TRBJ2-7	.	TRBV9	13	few	TGTGCCAGCAGCGCAACCTTTCAGGGGGAGCAGTACTTC	CASSATFQGEQYF
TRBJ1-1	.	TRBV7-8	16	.	TGTGCCAGCAGCAAAAGCCCGGGACACTCGAACACTGAAGCTTTCTTT	CASSKSPGHSNTEAFF
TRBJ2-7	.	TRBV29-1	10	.	TGCAGCGTCCGAGACAGCGAGCAGTACTTC	CSVRDSEQYF
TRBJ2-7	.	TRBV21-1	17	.	TGTGCCAGCAGCAAAGCTTCAGAGACAGGGAAGGACTACGAGCAGTACTTC	CASSKASETGKDYEQYF
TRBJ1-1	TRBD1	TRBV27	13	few	TGTGCCAGCAGTTTTACAGGGGTTACTGAAGCTTTCTTT	CASSFTGVTEAFF
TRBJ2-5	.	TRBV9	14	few	TGTGCCAGCAGCGCCTCCACTTACCGAGAGACCCAGTACTTC	CASSASTYRETQYF
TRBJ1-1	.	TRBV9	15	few	TGTGCCAGCAGCCGTCGATGGGGGGGGAACACTGAAGCTTTCTTT	CASSRRWGGNTEAFF
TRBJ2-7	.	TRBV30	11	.	TGTGCCTGGAGACAGTACTACGAGCAGTACTTC	CAWRQYYEQYF
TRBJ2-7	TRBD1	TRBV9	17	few	TGTGCCAGCAGCGTTAAGGACAGGGTACGGCCCCCTTACGAGCAGTACTTC	CASSVKDRVRPPYEQYF
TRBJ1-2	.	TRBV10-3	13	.	TGTGCCATCTCCGGGACACCGAACTATGGCTACACCTTC	CAISGTPNYGYTF
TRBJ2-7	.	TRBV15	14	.	TGTGCCACCAGCAGAGATAAGGGGCTTTACGAGCAGTACTTC	CATSRDKGLYEQYF
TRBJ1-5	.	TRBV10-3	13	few	TGTGCCATCAGTGGAGCAGGAAATCAGCCCCAGCATTTT	CAISGAGNQPQHF
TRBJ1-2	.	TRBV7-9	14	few	TGTGCCAGCAGTCAAACGACAGTTAACTATGGCTACACCTTC	CASSQTTVNYGYTF
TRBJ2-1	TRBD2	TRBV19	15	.	TGTGCCAGTAGTATCAACCAGCGGGGGGGGAATGAGCAGTTCTTC	CASSINQRGGNEQFF
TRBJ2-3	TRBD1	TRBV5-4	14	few	TGTGCCAGCAGCCCACAGGGGTGGGCAGATACGCAGTATTTT	CASSPQGWADTQYF
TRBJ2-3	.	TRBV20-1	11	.	TGCAGTGCTCCCCTCCAGTATACGCAGTATTTT	CSAPLQYTQYF
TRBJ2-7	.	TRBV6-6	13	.	TGTGCCGCCACAGGGACATCAACCTACGAGCAGTACTTC	CAATGTSTYEQYF
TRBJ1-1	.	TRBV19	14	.	TGTGCCAGTAGTATCGGGTACTTGAACACTGAAGCTTTCTTT	CASSIGYLNTEAFF
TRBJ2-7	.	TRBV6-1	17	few	TGTGCCAGCAGTGAATGGGGTTGGAGACAGCCTTCCTACGAGCAGTACTTC	CASSEWGWRQPSYEQYF
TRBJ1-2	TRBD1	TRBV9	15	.	TGTGCCAGCAGCGTTGGACAGGGTAATAACTATGGCTACACCTTC	CASSVGQGNNYGYTF
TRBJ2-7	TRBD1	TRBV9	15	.	TGTGCCAGCAGCCCATATCAGGGGGACGTTTACGAGCAGTACTTC	CASSPYQGDVYEQYF
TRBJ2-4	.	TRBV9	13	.	TGTGCCAGCAGCGTAGAAACCGGGGGCATTCAGTACTTC	CASSVETGGIQYF
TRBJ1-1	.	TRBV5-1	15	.	TGCGCCAGCAGCTTTATTGGGCAACGAGGGACTGAAGCTTTCTTT	CASSFIGQRGTEAFF
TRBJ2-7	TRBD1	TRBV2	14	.	TGTGCCAGCAGGGTGCGGGGGACAGGGGCCGAGCAGTACTTC	CASRVRGTGAEQYF
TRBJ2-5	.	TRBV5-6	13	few	TGTGCCAGCAGCTTGGGGGTCGGGGAGACCCAGTACTTC	CASSLGVGETQYF
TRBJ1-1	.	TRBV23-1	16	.	TGCGCCAGCAGTCAATCGGAAGACAGGCTGAACACTGAAGCTTTCTTT	CASSQSEDRLNTEAFF
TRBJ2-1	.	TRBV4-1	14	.	TGCGCCAGCAGCCTAAGACCGGGAAGGGATGAGCAGTTCTTC	CASSLRPGRDEQFF
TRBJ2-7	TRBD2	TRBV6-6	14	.	TGTGCCAGCAGTTACTCGGGGAGGGGCGGCGAGCAGTACTTC	CASSYSGRGGEQYF
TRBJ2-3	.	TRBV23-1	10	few	TGCGCCAGCAGTTTAAATACGCAGTATTTT	CASSLNTQYF
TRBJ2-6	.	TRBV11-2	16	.	TGTGCCAGCAGGGACCTGGACTCCTCTGGGGCCAACGTCCTGACTTTC	CASRDLDSSGANVLTF
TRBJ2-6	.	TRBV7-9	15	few	TGTGCCAGCAGCGCAGGCTTCTCTGGGGCCAACGTCCTGACTTTC	CASSAGFSGANVLTF
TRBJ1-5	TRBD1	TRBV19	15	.	TGTGCCAGTAGTAGGGGTACAGGGGGAAGTCAGCCCCAGCATTTT	CASSRGTGGSQPQHF